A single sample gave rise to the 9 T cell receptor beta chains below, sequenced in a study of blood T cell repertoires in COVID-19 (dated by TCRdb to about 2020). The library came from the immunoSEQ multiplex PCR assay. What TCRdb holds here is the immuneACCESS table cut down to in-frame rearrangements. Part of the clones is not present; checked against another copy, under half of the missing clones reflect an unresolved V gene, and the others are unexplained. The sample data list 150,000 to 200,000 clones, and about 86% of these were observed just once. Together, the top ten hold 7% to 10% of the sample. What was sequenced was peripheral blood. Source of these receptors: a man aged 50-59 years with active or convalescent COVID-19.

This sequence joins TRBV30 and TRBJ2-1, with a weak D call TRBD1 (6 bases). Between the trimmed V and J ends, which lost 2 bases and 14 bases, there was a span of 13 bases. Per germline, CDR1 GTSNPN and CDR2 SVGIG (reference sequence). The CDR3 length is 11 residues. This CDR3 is CAWSRQARKFF. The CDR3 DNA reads TGTGCCTGGAGTCGACAGGCCAGAAAGTTCTTC.

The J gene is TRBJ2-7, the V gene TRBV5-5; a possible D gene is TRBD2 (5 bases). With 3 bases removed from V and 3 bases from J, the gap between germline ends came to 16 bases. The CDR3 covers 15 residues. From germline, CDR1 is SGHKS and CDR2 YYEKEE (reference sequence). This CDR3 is CASSSEDASFYEQYF. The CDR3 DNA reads TGTGCCAGCAGCTCCGAGGACGCTAGCTTCTACGAGCAGTACTTC.

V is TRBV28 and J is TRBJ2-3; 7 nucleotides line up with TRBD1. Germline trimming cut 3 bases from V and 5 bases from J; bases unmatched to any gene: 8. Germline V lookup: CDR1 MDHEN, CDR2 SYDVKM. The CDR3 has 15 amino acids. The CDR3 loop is CASSLADRAVDTQYF. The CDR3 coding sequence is TGTGCCAGCAGTTTGGCAGACAGGGCTGTAGATACGCAGTATTTT. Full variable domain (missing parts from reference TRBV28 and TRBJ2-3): DVKVTQSSRYLVKRTGEKVFLECVQDMDHENMFWYRQDPGLGLRLIYFSYDVKMKEKGDIPEGYSVSREKKERFSLILESASTNQTSMYLCASSLADRAVDTQYFGPGTRLTVL.

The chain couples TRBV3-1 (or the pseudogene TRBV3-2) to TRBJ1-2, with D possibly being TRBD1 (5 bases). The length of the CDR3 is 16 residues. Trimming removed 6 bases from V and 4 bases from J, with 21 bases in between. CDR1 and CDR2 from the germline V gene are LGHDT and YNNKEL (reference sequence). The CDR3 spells CASRVTGFGGTYGYTF. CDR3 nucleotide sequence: TGTGCCAGCAGGGTAACAGGATTCGGGGGGACCTATGGCTACACCTTC.

CDR3 sequence reads: CASSQVAGGTYEQYF. In DNA form, the CDR3 reads TGTGCCAGCAGCCAAGTGGCGGGTGGGACCTACGAGCAGTACTTC. This sequence joins TRBV14 and TRBJ2-7, with D possibly being TRBD2 (5 bases). The CDR3 covers 15 residues. Trimming cost V 1 base and J 2 bases, with 12 bases left between them. Germline V gives CDR1 SGHDN, CDR2 FVKESK. The entire variable domain, with the rest obtained from reference TRBV14 and TRBJ2-7, is as follows: EAGVTQFPSHSVIEKGQTVTLRCDPISGHDNLYWYRRVMGKEIKFLLHFVKESKQDESGMPNNRFLAERTGGTYSTLKVQPAELEDSGVYFCASSQVAGGTYEQYFGPGTRLTVT.

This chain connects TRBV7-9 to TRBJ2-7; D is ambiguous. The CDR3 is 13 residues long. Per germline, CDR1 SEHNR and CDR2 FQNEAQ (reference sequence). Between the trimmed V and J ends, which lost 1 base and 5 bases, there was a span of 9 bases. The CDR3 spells CASSLVQADEQYF. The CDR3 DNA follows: TGTGCCAGCAGCTTAGTCCAGGCAGACGAGCAGTACTTC. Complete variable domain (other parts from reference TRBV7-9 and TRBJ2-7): DTGVSQNPRHKITKRGQNVTFRCDPISEHNRLYWYRQTLGQGPEFLTYFQNEAQLEKSRLLSDRFSAERPKGSFSTLEIQRTEQGDSAMYLCASSLVQADEQYFGPGTRLTVT.

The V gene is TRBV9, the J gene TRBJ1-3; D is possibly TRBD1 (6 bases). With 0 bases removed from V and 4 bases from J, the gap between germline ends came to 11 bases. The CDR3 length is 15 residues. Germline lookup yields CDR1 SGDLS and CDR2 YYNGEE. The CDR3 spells CASSVVGAGGNTIYF. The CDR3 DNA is TGTGCCAGCAGCGTAGTGGGGGCAGGAGGAAACACCATATATTTT.

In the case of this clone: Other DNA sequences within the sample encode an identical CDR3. CDR3 sequence reads: CASSLLAGKETQYF. DNA of the CDR3: TGTGCCAGCAGCCTACTAGCGGGGAAAGAGACCCAGTACTTC. The gene calls are TRBV7-2 and TRBJ2-5, with TRBD2 identical over 10 bases. V was clipped by 5 bases and J by 3 bases; unmatched bases: 3. The CDR3 contains 14 residues. The germline V gene has CDR1 SGHTA and CDR2 FQGNSA. Supplemented by reference TRBV7-2 and TRBJ2-5, the full variable domain reads GAGVSQSPSNKVTEKGKDVELRCDPISGHTALYWYRQSLGQGLEFLIYFQGNSAPDKSGLPSDRFSAERTGGSVSTLTIQRTQQEDSAVYLCASSLLAGKETQYFGPGTRLLVL.

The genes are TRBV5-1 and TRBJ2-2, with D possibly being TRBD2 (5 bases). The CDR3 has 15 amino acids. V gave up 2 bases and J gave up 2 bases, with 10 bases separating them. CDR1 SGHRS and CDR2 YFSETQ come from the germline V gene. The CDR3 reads CASSFSSGNTGELFF. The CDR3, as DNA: TGCGCCAGCAGCTTTAGTTCGGGAAACACCGGGGAGCTGTTTTTT. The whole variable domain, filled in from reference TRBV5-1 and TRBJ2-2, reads KAGVTQTPRYLIKTRGQQVTLSCSPISGHRSVSWYQQTPGQGLQFLFEYFSETQRNKGNFPGRFSGRQFSNSRSEMNVSTLELGDSALYLCASSFSSGNTGELFFGEGSRLTVL.